These 11 T cell receptor beta chains were all obtained from the same sample, sequenced in a study of blood T cell repertoires in COVID-19. Measured with immunoSEQ multiplex PCR; TCRdb has only the in-frame clones, and not every one. The sample has a few hundred thousand clones, more than 85% seen once. Sequences were obtained from peripheral blood. The receptors shown here come from a person between 18 and 35 years old with COVID-19, enrolled during active disease.

This sequence joins TRBV3-1 (or the pseudogene TRBV3-2) and TRBJ2-6; 13 bases map to TRBD2. J gave up 3 bases and V 10 bases, and 9 bases lay outside the gene matches. The CDR3 loop spans 17 amino acids. Germline-derived CDR1 and CDR2 are LGHDT and YNNKEL (reference sequence). CDR3 in amino acids: CATRRTSGSGGANVLTF. As DNA, the CDR3 is TGTGCCACCAGGAGGACTAGCGGGAGCGGTGGGGCCAACGTCCTGACTTTC.

The chain has TRBV20-1 and TRBJ2-1, with D perhaps matching TRBD2 (5 bases). Looked up from germline, CDR1 is DFQATT and CDR2 is SNEGSKA (reference sequence). Trimming took off 3 bases at V and 9 bases at J, with 15 bases between the two ends. The CDR3 contains 13 residues. The CDR3 region is CSASRLALGEQFF. The CDR3 DNA is TGCAGTGCTAGTCGGCTAGCCCTCGGTGAGCAGTTCTTC.

The J gene is TRBJ2-5, the V gene TRBV19; 7 bases match TRBD2. Trimming cost V 6 bases and J 4 bases; bases outside gene matches: 8. The germline gives CDR1 LNHDA, CDR2 SQIVND (reference sequence). The CDR3 spans 14 residues. CDR3 amino acids: CASRLSAGRETQYF. In DNA form, the CDR3 reads TGTGCCAGTAGACTATCAGCGGGACGAGAGACCCAGTACTTC.

V usage is TRBV5-5 and J usage is TRBJ1-6; weak D call: TRBD1 (5 bases). Germline values: CDR1 SGHKS, CDR2 YYEKEE (reference sequence). This CDR3 is built from 16 residues. The V end was cut by 2 bases, the J end by 4 bases, with 13 bases between. CDR3 bases: TGTGCCAGCAGCTTAAGTCCGACAGTGTATAATTCACCCCTCCACTTT. This gives the protein CASSLSPTVYNSPLHF.

This clone was recorded once. CDR3 amino acids: CASSPDRGLLVAEKLFF. The CDR3 DNA follows: TGCGCCAGCAGCCCAGACAGGGGCCTGCTGGTAGCTGAAAAACTGTTTTTT. The chain links TRBV4-1 to TRBJ1-4, with 8 bases that match TRBD1. Germline assignment: CDR1 MGHRA and CDR2 YSYEKL. The CDR3 is made up of 17 amino acids. Trimming removed 4 bases from V and 7 bases from J; junction bases left unmatched: 14.

The chain uses TRBV10-3 and TRBJ1-2; the match to TRBD1 covers 12 bases. The length of the CDR3 is 14 residues. Germline assignment: CDR1 ENHRY and CDR2 SYGVKD. The junction had 6 bases not matched to a gene; V was cut back by 6 bases and J by 7 bases. Written as DNA, the CDR3 is TGTGCCATCAGAGGGGGACAGGGGGCAACTGGCTACACCTTC. Its protein is CAIRGGQGATGYTF.

This clone has only one observation. This chain connects TRBV19 to TRBJ1-2; D possibly corresponds to TRBD1 (5 bases). This CDR3 spans 13 amino acids. Germline lookup yields CDR1 LNHDA and CDR2 SQIVND (reference sequence). The V end lost 5 bases, the J end lost 1 base, and 8 bases lay between the germline ends. The CDR3, as DNA: TGTGCCAGTAGTTTTGACAGTAACTATGGCTACACCTTC. Translated, it gives CASSFDSNYGYTF. The full variable domain, with the rest looked up from reference TRBV19 and TRBJ1-2, is DGGITQSPKYLFRKEGQNVTLSCEQNLNHDAMYWYRQDPGQGLRLIYYSQIVNDFQKGDIAEGYSVSREKKESFPLTVTSAQKNPTAFYLCASSFDSNYGYTFGSGTRLTVV.

J is TRBJ1-1 and V is TRBV5-1; 7 nucleotides line up with TRBD1. From germline, CDR1 is SGHRS and CDR2 YFSETQ. The CDR3 extends over 14 amino acids. Unmatched junction bases numbered 4, after V lost 5 bases and J lost 0 bases. DNA for the CDR3: TGCGCCAGCAGTGTCCAGGGGGTGAACACTGAAGCTTTCTTT. It encodes CASSVQGVNTEAFF. Supplemented by reference TRBV5-1 and TRBJ1-1, the full variable domain reads KAGVTQTPRYLIKTRGQQVTLSCSPISGHRSVSWYQQTPGQGLQFLFEYFSETQRNKGNFPGRFSGRQFSNSRSEMNVSTLELGDSALYLCASSVQGVNTEAFFGQGTRLTVV.

V is TRBV11-3 and J is TRBJ2-3; D is ambiguous. Trimming pared 5 bases from V and 3 bases from J, leaving 9 bases between. The CDR3 has 13 residues. Looked up from germline, CDR1 is SGHNT and CDR2 is YENEEA. In nucleotides, the CDR3 is TGTGCCAGCAGCCATCGGAGTACAGATACGCAGTATTTT. Protein sequence: CASSHRSTDTQYF.

V gene TRBV11-3 combines with J gene TRBJ2-1, with TRBD2 identical over 7 bases. The length of the CDR3 is 15 residues. The V gene end was trimmed by 1 base and the J gene end by 8 bases; junction bases not matched to a gene: 8. Germline V CDR1 and CDR2: SGHNT, YENEEA. The CDR3 region is CASSLGAGIIDEQFF. DNA for the CDR3: TGTGCCAGCAGCTTAGGAGCGGGAATAATTGATGAGCAGTTCTTC.

J is TRBJ1-2 and V is TRBV19; D call uncertain. CDR1 and CDR2 from the germline V gene are LNHDA and SQIVND (reference sequence). The CDR3 loop spans 15 amino acids. CDR3 protein: CAVMGWSGEDYGYTF. The CDR3 nucleotides read TGTGCGGTAATGGGGTGGAGTGGGGAGGACTATGGCTACACCTTC.